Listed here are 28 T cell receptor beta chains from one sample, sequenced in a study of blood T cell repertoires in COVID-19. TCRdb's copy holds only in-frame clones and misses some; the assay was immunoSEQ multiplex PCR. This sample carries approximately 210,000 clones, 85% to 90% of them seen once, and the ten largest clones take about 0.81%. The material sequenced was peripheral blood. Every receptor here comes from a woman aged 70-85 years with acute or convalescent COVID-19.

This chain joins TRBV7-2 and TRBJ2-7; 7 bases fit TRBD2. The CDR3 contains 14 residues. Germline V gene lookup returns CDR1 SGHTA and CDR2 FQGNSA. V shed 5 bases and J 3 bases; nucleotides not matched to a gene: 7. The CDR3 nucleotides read TGTGCCAGCAGCCCCGGAGGGGAGGGCTACGAGCAGTACTTC. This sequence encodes CASSPGGEGYEQYF.

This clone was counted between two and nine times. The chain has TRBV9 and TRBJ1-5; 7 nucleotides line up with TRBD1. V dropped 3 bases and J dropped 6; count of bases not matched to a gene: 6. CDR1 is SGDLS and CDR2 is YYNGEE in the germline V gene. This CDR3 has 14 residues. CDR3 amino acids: CASSERAGGQPQHF. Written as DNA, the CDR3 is TGTGCCAGCAGCGAGAGGGCAGGGGGTCAGCCCCAGCATTTT.

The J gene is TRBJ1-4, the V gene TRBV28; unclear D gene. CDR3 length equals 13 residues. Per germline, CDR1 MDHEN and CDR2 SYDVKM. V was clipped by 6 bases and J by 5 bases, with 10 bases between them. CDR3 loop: CASSVGRNEKLFF. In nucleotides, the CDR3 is TGTGCCAGCAGCGTCGGTCGGAATGAAAAACTGTTTTTT.

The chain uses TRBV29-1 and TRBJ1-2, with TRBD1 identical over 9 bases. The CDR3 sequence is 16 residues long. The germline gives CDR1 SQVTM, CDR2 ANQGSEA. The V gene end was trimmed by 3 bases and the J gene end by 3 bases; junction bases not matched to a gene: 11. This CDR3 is CSVEPPGTGYHYGYTF. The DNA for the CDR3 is TGCAGCGTTGAGCCACCCGGGACAGGGTATCACTATGGCTACACCTTC.

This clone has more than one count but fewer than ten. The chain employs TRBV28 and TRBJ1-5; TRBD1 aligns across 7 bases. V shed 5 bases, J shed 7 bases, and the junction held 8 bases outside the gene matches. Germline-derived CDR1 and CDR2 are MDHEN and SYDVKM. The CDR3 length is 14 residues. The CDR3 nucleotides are TGTGCCAGCAGTCCGAGGGCAGGGGGGCAGCCCCAGCATTTT. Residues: CASSPRAGGQPQHF.

The CDR3 is CASSPVDTMNTEAFF. CDR3 sequence (DNA): TGTGCCAGCAGTCCTGTAGACACAATGAACACTGAAGCTTTCTTT. The V gene is TRBV28, the J gene TRBJ1-1; D remains ambiguous. CDR3 length: 15 amino acids. Germline V lookup: CDR1 MDHEN, CDR2 SYDVKM. The V gene lost 5 bases and the J gene lost 0 bases, with 13 bases spanning the gap.

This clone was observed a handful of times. Here the CDR3 reads CASSAVSRPEANEQFF. The DNA of the CDR3 is TGTGCCAGCAGCGCGGTCTCGAGGCCGGAGGCCAATGAGCAGTTCTTC. This rearrangement joins TRBV9 to TRBJ2-1; D is possibly TRBD2 (5 bases). V shed 3 bases and J shed 6 bases, with 19 bases lying between them. CDR1 is SGDLS, CDR2 YYNGEE, per germline. This CDR3 is 16 amino acids long.

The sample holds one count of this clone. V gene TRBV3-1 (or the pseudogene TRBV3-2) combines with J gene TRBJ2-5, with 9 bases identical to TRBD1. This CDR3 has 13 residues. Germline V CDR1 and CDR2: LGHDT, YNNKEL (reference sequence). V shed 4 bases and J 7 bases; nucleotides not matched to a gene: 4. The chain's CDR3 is CASSPPGQGTQYF. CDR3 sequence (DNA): TGTGCCAGCAGCCCCCCGGGACAGGGGACCCAGTACTTC.

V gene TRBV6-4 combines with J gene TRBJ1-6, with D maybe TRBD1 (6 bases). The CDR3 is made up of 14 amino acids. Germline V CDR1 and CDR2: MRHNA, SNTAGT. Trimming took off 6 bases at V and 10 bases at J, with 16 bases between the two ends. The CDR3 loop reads CASSLRGLGSPLHF. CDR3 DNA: TGTGCCAGCAGCCTGAGGGGGTTGGGGTCACCCCTCCACTTT.

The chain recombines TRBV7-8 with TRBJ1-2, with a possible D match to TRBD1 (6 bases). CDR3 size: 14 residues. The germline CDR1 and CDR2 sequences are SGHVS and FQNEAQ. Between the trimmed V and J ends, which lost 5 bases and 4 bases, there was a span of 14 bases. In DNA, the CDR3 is TGTGCCAGCAGCCTCTCGGGACACCCCTATGGCTACACCTTC. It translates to CASSLSGHPYGYTF.

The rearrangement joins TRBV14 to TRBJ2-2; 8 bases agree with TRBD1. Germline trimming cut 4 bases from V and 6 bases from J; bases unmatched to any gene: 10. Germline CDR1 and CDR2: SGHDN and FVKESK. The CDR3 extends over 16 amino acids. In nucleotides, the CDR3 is TGTGCCAGCAGCCCAGGCGGACAGGGAGTCCCCGGGGAGCTGTTTTTT. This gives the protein CASSPGGQGVPGELFF.

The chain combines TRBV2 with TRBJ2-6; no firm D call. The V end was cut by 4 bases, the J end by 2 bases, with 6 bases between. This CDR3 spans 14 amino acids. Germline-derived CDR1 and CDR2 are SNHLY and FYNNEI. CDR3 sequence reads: CASSASPGANVLTF. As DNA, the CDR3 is TGTGCCAGCAGTGCCTCCCCTGGGGCCAACGTCCTGACTTTC.

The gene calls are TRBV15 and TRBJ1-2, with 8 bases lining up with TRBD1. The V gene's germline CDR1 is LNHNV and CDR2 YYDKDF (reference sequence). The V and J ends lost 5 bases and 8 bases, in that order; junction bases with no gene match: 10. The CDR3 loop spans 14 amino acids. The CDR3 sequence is CATSPSGGAYGYTF. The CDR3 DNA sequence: TGTGCCACCAGCCCATCAGGGGGCGCTTACGGCTACACCTTC.

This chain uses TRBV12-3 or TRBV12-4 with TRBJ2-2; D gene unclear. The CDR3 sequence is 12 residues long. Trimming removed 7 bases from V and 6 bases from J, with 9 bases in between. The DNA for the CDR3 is TGTGCCAGCACCCCGTTCCCCGGGGAGCTGTTTTTT. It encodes CASTPFPGELFF.

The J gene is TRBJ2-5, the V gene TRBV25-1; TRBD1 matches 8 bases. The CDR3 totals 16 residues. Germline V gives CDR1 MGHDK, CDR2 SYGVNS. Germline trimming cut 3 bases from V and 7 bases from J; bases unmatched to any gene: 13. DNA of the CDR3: TGTGCCAGCAGTGAGGGTGGCAGGGGGCGTTGGGTGACCCAGTACTTC. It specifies CASSEGGRGRWVTQYF.

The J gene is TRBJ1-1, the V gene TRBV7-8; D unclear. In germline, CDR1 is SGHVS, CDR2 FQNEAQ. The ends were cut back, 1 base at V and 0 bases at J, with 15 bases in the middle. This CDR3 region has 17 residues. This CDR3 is CASSLGSLVTLNTEAFF. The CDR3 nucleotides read TGTGCCAGCAGCTTAGGCTCTTTAGTGACTTTGAACACTGAAGCTTTCTTT.

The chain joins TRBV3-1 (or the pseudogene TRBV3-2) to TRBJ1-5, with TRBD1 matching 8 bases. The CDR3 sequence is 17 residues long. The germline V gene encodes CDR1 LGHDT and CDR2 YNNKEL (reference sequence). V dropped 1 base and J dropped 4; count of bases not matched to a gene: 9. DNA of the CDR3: TGTGCCAGCAGCCAAGGGGCCGGCGGGACAGGTAATCAGCCCCAGCATTTT. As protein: CASSQGAGGTGNQPQHF.

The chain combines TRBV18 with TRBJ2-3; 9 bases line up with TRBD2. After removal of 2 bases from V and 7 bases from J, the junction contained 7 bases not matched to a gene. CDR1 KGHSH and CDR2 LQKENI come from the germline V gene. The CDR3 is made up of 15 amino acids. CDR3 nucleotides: TGTGCCAGCTCACCAGCTAGCGGGGAATTTAATACGCAGTATTTT. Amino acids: CASSPASGEFNTQYF.

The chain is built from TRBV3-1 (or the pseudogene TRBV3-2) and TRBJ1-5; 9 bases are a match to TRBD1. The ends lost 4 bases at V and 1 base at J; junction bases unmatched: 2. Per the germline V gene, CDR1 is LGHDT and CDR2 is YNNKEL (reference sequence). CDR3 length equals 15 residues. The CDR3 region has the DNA TGTGCCAGCAGCCCGACAGGGGGGAGCAATCAGCCCCAGCATTTT. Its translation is CASSPTGGSNQPQHF.

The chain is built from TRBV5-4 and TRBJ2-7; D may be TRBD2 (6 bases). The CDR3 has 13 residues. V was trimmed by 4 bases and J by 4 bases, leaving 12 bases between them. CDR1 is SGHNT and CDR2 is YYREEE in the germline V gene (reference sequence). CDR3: CASSPRSGYEQYF. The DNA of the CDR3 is TGTGCCAGCAGCCCACGTAGCGGTTACGAGCAGTACTTC.

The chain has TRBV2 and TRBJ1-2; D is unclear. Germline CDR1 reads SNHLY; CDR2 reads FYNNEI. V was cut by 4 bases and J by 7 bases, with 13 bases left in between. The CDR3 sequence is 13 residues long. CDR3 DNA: TGTGCCAGCAGTGTATTATCTAGCGGTGGCTACACCTTC. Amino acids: CASSVLSSGGYTF.

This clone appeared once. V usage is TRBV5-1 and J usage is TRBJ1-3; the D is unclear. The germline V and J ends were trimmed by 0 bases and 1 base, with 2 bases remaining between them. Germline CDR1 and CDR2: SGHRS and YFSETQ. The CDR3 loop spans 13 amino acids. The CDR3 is CASSLASGNTIYF. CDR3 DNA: TGCGCCAGCAGCTTGGCTTCTGGAAACACCATATATTTT. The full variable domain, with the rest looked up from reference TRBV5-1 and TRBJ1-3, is KAGVTQTPRYLIKTRGQQVTLSCSPISGHRSVSWYQQTPGQGLQFLFEYFSETQRNKGNFPGRFSGRQFSNSRSEMNVSTLELGDSALYLCASSLASGNTIYFGEGSWLTVV.

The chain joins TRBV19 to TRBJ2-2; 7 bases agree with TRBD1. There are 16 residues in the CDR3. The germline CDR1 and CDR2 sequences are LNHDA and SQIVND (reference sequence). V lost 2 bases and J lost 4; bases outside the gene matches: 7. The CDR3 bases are TGTGCCAGTAGTATATACAGGGGAAGGTCCACCGGGGAGCTGTTTTTT. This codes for CASSIYRGRSTGELFF.

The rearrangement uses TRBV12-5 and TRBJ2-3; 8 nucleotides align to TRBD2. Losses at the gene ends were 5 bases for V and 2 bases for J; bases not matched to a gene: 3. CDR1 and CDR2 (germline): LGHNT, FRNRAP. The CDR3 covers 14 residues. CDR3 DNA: TGTGCTAGTGGTCCGGGGGGGCCCACAGATACGCAGTATTTT. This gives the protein CASGPGGPTDTQYF. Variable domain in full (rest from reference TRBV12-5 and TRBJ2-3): DARVTQTPRHKVTEMGQEVTMRCQPILGHNTVFWYRQTMMQGLELLAYFRNRAPLDDSGMPKDRFSAEMPDATLATLKIQPSEPRDSAVYFCASGPGGPTDTQYFGPGTRLTVL.

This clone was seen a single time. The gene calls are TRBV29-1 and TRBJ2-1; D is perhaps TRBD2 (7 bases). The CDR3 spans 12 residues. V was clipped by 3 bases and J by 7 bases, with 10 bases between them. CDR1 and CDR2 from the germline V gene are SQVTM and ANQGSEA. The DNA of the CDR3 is TGCAGCGTTGACAGGGGAGGGAATGAGCAGTTCTTC. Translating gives CSVDRGGNEQFF.

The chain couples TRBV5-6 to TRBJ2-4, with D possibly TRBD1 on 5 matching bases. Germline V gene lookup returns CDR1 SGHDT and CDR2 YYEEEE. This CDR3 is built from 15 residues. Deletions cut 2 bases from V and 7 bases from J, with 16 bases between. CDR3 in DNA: TGTGCCAGCAGCTTACCAGGACAATCCAGTAACATTCAGTACTTC. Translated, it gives CASSLPGQSSNIQYF.

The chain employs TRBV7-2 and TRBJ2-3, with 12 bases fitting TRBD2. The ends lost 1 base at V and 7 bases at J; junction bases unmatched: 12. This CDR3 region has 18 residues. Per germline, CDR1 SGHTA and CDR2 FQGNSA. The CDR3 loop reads CASSLELAGGSWMNTQYF. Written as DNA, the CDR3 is TGTGCCAGCAGCTTAGAACTAGCGGGAGGCTCATGGATGAATACGCAGTATTTT.

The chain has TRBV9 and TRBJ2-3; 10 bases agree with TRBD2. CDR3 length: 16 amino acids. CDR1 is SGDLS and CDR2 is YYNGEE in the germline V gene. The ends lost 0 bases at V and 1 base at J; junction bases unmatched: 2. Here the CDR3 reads CASSVAGTSGTDTQYF. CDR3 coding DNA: TGTGCCAGCAGCGTAGCCGGGACTAGCGGCACAGATACGCAGTATTTT.